Following are 20 T cell receptor beta chains from one sample sequenced in a study of T cells in Graves' hyperthyroidism and ophthalmopathy. RNA transcripts yielded amplified TCR beta CDR3 regions. The HTBI primer set drove a first-round RT-PCR of the TCR CDR3. From the multiplex PCR reads, TCRdb called clonotypes with MiXCR, one entry per CDR3 protein. Among 300,000 to 500,000 distinct CDR3 sequences listed, more than 13% were seen once. What was sequenced was blood. The source is a man aged 50-60 years with Graves' ophthalmopathy.

This rearrangement joins TRBV5-1 to TRBJ2-1, with TRBD2 matching 8 bases. Germline loops: CDR1 SGHRS, CDR2 YFSETQ. With 3 bases clipped from V and 8 bases from J, the junction kept 10 bases outside the gene matches. The CDR3 length is 15 residues. The CDR3 reads CASSYRAGDKDEQFF. The CDR3 bases are TGCGCCAGCAGCTACCGAGCGGGAGATAAGGATGAGCAGTTCTTC. The full variable domain, its missing parts supplied by reference TRBV5-1 and TRBJ2-1, is KAGVTQTPRYLIKTRGQQVTLSCSPISGHRSVSWYQQTPGQGLQFLFEYFSETQRNKGNFPGRFSGRQFSNSRSEMNVSTLELGDSALYLCASSYRAGDKDEQFFGPGTRLTVL.

This clonotype was recorded once. This chain uses TRBV6-2 or TRBV6-3 with TRBJ2-7; D may match TRBD1 or TRBD2 (5 bases each). V lost 0 bases and J lost 0, with 15 bases in between. CDR3 length: 17 amino acids. In germline, CDR1 is MNHEY, CDR2 SVGEGT. As DNA, the CDR3 is TGTGCCAGCAGTTACTCGAGGGCGCCAGGGCACTCCTACGAGCAGTACTTC. This encodes CASSYSRAPGHSYEQYF.

This clonotype has a count of ten or more. The chain couples TRBV27 to TRBJ2-2; D uncertain. Trimming removed 3 bases at V and 6 bases at J, with 8 bases between. This CDR3 comprises 13 residues. Looked up from germline, CDR1 is MNHEY and CDR2 is SMNVEV (reference sequence). The CDR3 sequence is CASSFIAAGELFF. The CDR3 DNA follows: TGTGCCAGCAGTTTTATAGCCGCCGGGGAGCTGTTTTTT.

This clonotype showed up just a few times. This chain links TRBV5-1 with TRBJ1-1; 7 bases match TRBD1. The CDR3 spans 14 residues. The germline CDR1 and CDR2 sequences are SGHRS and YFSETQ. Germline trimming cut 3 bases from V and 4 bases from J; bases unmatched to any gene: 6. This chain's CDR3 is CASSSQTGSTEAFF. Here the CDR3 DNA reads TGCGCCAGCAGCTCACAGACAGGGTCCACTGAAGCTTTCTTT.

V is TRBV20-1 and J is TRBJ2-1; 7 nucleotides match TRBD2. The CDR3 runs to 14 residues. Germline lookup yields CDR1 DFQATT and CDR2 SNEGSKA (reference sequence). V trimming: 5 bases; J trimming: 5 bases; junction bases outside the gene matches: 9. The CDR3 loop reads CSARGEPTHNEQFF. CDR3 in DNA: TGCAGTGCTCGGGGGGAGCCAACGCACAATGAGCAGTTCTTC.

This clonotype was counted at least ten times. The V and J genes are TRBV20-1 and TRBJ2-3, with 9 positions matching TRBD2. Unmatched junction bases numbered 11, after V lost 4 bases and J lost 6 bases. Germline V gene sequence: CDR1 DFQATT, CDR2 SNEGSKA (reference sequence). The CDR3 runs 15 residues. CDR3 amino acids: CSAMGGGRAVDTQYF. CDR3 sequence (DNA): TGCAGTGCTATGGGAGGCGGGAGGGCCGTGGATACGCAGTATTTT.

This clonotype was picked up a small number of times. This clone may be a read error of a much larger clone one base away. The V and J genes are TRBV7-9 and TRBJ2-1, with 10 bases aligning to TRBD2. Per the germline V gene, CDR1 is SEHNR and CDR2 is FQNEAQ (reference sequence). The CDR3 spans 14 residues. Losses at the gene ends were 7 bases for V and 3 bases for J; bases not matched to a gene: 3. CDR3 sequence (DNA): TGTGCCAGCAACCCTAGCGGGAGCTACAATGAGCAGTTCTTC. Amino acids: CASNPSGSYNEQFF. Drawing the rest from reference TRBV7-9 and TRBJ2-1, the complete variable domain is DTGVSQNPRHKITKRGQNVTFRCDPISEHNRLYWYRQTLGQGPEFLTYFQNEAQLEKSRLLSDRFSAERPKGSFSTLEIQRTEQGDSAMYLCASNPSGSYNEQFFGPGTRLTVL.

The table lists this clonotype with many counts. The V gene is TRBV19, the J gene TRBJ2-5; D remains ambiguous. Trimming took 1 base from V and 6 from J, leaving 12 bases between them. The CDR3 has 14 residues. The germline V gene encodes CDR1 LNHDA and CDR2 SQIVND (reference sequence). The CDR3 here is CASSIVDQMQTQYF. Written as DNA, the CDR3 is TGTGCCAGTAGTATAGTTGACCAGATGCAGACCCAGTACTTC.

This clonotype was picked up many times. The rearrangement uses TRBV20-1 and TRBJ2-1; 13 bases align to TRBD2. The CDR3 extends over 14 amino acids. V was pared by 5 bases and J by 7 bases, with 5 bases of the junction left unmatched. The germline CDR1 and CDR2 sequences are DFQATT and SNEGSKA (reference sequence). The CDR3 loop reads CSASGLAGVNEQFF. Here the CDR3 DNA reads TGCAGTGCTTCAGGACTAGCGGGAGTTAATGAGCAGTTCTTC.

The table lists this clonotype with many counts. The rearrangement joins TRBV11-2 to TRBJ2-7, with 12 positions matching TRBD2. From germline, CDR1 is SGHAT and CDR2 FQNNGV. The V and J ends lost 5 bases and 3 bases, in that order; junction bases with no gene match: 5. CDR3 size: 15 residues. The chain's CDR3 is CASSGWTSGDYEQYF. The CDR3 DNA reads as TGTGCCAGCAGCGGGTGGACTAGCGGGGACTACGAGCAGTACTTC.

The genes are TRBV6-2 or TRBV6-3 and TRBJ2-1, with 9 positions matching TRBD1. Germline CDR1 and CDR2: MNHEY and SVGEGT. The CDR3 runs 13 residues. V dropped 6 bases and J dropped 6; count of bases not matched to a gene: 3. In DNA, the CDR3 is TGTGCCAGCAGGAAGACAGGGGGCAATGAGCAGTTCTTC. It specifies CASRKTGGNEQFF.

This chain uses TRBV5-1 with TRBJ2-1, with 7 bases fitting TRBD2. J gave up 7 bases and V 0 bases, and 7 bases lay outside the gene matches. Germline assignment: CDR1 SGHRS and CDR2 YFSETQ. The CDR3 runs 15 residues. The CDR3 here is CASSLGAGVSNEQFF. The CDR3 DNA reads TGCGCCAGCAGCTTGGGGGCGGGAGTGTCGAATGAGCAGTTCTTC.

This clonotype showed up many times. The rearrangement uses TRBV12-5 and TRBJ2-5; 8 bases map to TRBD1. The CDR3 is made up of 15 amino acids. The V segment lost 1 base and the J segment 0 bases; nucleotides outside the gene matches: 1. The V gene's germline CDR1 is LGHNT and CDR2 FRNRAP. The CDR3: CASGLDRGYQETQYF. Written as DNA, the CDR3 is TGTGCTAGTGGTTTGGACAGGGGGTACCAAGAGACCCAGTACTTC.

V is TRBV20-1 and J is TRBJ2-5; 10 bases line up with TRBD2. Trimming removed 6 bases from V and 4 bases from J; junction bases left unmatched: 20. Germline V CDR1 and CDR2: DFQATT, SNEGSKA (reference sequence). The CDR3 spans 18 residues. DNA for the CDR3: TGCAGTGCCAACGCCGGGACTAGCGTGAGTTTGATGAGAGAGACCCAGTACTTC. Amino acid sequence: CSANAGTSVSLMRETQYF.

The sample holds one count of this clonotype. This may come from a read error, since a much larger clone is one base off. The V and J genes are TRBV12-3 or TRBV12-4 and TRBJ2-3; D gene uncertain. V dropped 7 bases and J dropped 5 bases, with 16 bases sitting between them. The length of the CDR3 is 14 residues. Here the CDR3 reads CASIRLEGGDTQYF. CDR3 nucleotides: TGTGCCAGCATCCGCCTGGAAGGCGGAGATACGCAGTATTTT.

This clonotype was seen only a few times. DNA of the CDR3: TGTGCCGGCAACGCGGCTAGCGATGGATCAAAGGAGTACTTC. Its translation is CAGNAASDGSKEYF. The V and J genes are TRBV6-2 or TRBV6-3 and TRBJ2-7, with a weak D call TRBD2 (6 bases). The CDR3 is 14 residues long. Germline CDR1 reads MNHEY; CDR2 reads SVGEGT. Deletions cut 11 bases from V and 11 bases from J, with 28 bases between.

This clonotype came up many times. The rearrangement joins TRBV27 to TRBJ2-1; 8 positions match TRBD2. This CDR3 has 19 amino acids. Germline CDR1 is MNHEY and CDR2 is SMNVEV (reference sequence). With V trimmed by 3 bases and J by 1 base, 14 bases remained unmatched. The CDR3 reads CASSFFAGGGIGSYNEQFF. CDR3 DNA sequence: TGTGCCAGCAGTTTTTTTGCGGGGGGTGGGATTGGTTCCTACAATGAGCAGTTCTTC.

In this sample, this clonotype turned up many times. The chain joins TRBV5-1 to TRBJ2-7, with 7 bases fitting TRBD1. The CDR3 consists of 16 residues. In germline, CDR1 is SGHRS, CDR2 YFSETQ. V trimming: 2 bases; J trimming: 3 bases; junction bases outside the gene matches: 11. CDR3 loop: CASSLTAGTANYEQYF. As DNA, the CDR3 is TGCGCCAGCAGCTTAACGGCCGGGACAGCCAACTACGAGCAGTACTTC.

The J gene is TRBJ2-1, the V gene TRBV6-5; 7 bases line up with TRBD2. The junction had 2 bases not matched to a gene; V was cut back by 1 base and J by 2 bases. Germline CDR1 is MNHEY and CDR2 is SVGAGI. CDR3 length: 15 amino acids. The CDR3 sequence: CASSYYAGAYNEQFF. The CDR3 region has the DNA TGTGCCAGCAGTTACTATGCGGGAGCCTACAATGAGCAGTTCTTC.

This clonotype was seen many times. The V call is TRBV18, the J call TRBJ1-5; 11 positions match TRBD1. CDR1 is KGHSH and CDR2 is LQKENI in the germline V gene. The J segment lost 1 base and the V segment lost 5 bases, leaving 1 base of the junction unmatched. The CDR3 runs to 15 residues. In nucleotides, the CDR3 is TGTGCCAGCTCAGGACAGGGGGCAAGCAATCAGCCCCAGCATTTT. Translated, it gives CASSGQGASNQPQHF.